This T cell receptor (beta chain) was identified in a study of cytomegalovirus exposure and HLA in healthy donors. Notes on the study in general: Versus the approximately 670-donor mean, an Asian-associated ancestry cluster reportedly showed fewer N-insertions in a later analysis.

Worth noting for this clone: Its antigen is as yet unknown.

60 Vbeta and 13 Jbeta primers were used in PCR. Assay used: immunoSEQ multiplex PCR; TCRdb lists only in-frame clones, some missing. The sample comprises 200,000 to 250,000 clones, 70% of which are singletons, and about 2.5% rests with the top ten. This CDR3 comprises 15 residues. Germline V CDR1 and CDR2: KGHSH, LQKENI. Trimming removed 6 bases at V and 1 base at J, with 15 bases between. Sequenced: PBMCs. The source of this sequence is a man aged 35-49 years in good health and CMV-seropositive. The J gene is TRBJ2-5, the V gene TRBV18; D gene unclear. The CDR3 spells CASSQTQTGQETQYF. The CDR3 DNA reads TGTGCCAGCTCCCAGACTCAGACCGGCCAAGAGACCCAGTACTTC.